Listed below are T cell receptor beta chains from one sample, sequenced in a study of cytomegalovirus exposure and HLA in healthy donors. Data came from immunoSEQ multiplex PCR; TCRdb stores just in-frame clones and leaves some out. Here the sample spans hundreds of thousands of clones, about 88% being singletons. The sample taken for sequencing was PBMCs. Receptors were obtained from a girl aged 2 to 10 in good health and CMV-seronegative. The CDR3 runs from the conserved cysteine through the conserved F or W. A D gene is named only where the DNA matches it firmly. The size entry is marked missing in some rows and otherwise reads once, few, many or a size class.

j_gene	v_gene	len	d_gene	abundance	CDR3aa	CDR3nt
TRBJ2-7	TRBV5-4	15	TRBD1	.	CASSLAGTGSYEQYF	TGTGCCAGCAGCTTGGCCGGGACAGGGTCCTACGAGCAGTACTTC
TRBJ2-5	TRBV6-1	12	TRBD1	.	CAGTGVGETQYF	TGTGCCGGAACAGGGGTGGGAGAGACCCAGTACTTC
TRBJ1-5	TRBV6-1	19	TRBD1	.	CASSETGGTGGISNQPQHF	TGTGCCAGCAGTGAAACTGGGGGAACAGGGGGAATTAGCAATCAGCCCCAGCATTTT
TRBJ2-7	TRBV7-6	15	TRBD2	.	CASSSTSGGRYEQYF	TGTGCCAGCAGCTCGACTAGCGGGGGGCGTTACGAGCAGTACTTC
TRBJ2-7	TRBV15	15	.	.	CATSRGGTVTYEQYF	TGTGCCACCAGCAGAGGTGGGACTGTAACCTACGAGCAGTACTTC
TRBJ1-6	TRBV6-1	13	.	.	CASVAQGGSPLHF	TGTGCCAGCGTTGCTCAGGGTGGTTCACCCCTCCACTTT
TRBJ1-2	TRBV11-2	14	TRBD1	.	CASSPFDRGYGYTF	TGTGCCAGCAGCCCGTTCGACAGGGGCTATGGCTACACCTTC
TRBJ2-7	TRBV28	16	TRBD1	.	CASSSSLGTGDDEQYF	TGTGCCAGCAGTTCTTCCTTGGGGACAGGGGACGACGAGCAGTACTTC
TRBJ2-1	TRBV27	13	.	.	CASSFNSYNEQFF	TGTGCCAGCAGTTTCAACAGTTACAATGAGCAGTTCTTC
TRBJ2-3	TRBV5-1	18	TRBD1	.	CASSFQPGTGPRTDTQYF	TGCGCCAGCAGCTTTCAACCCGGGACAGGGCCCCGCACAGATACGCAGTATTTT
TRBJ2-7	TRBV10-3	15	TRBD2	few	CAISESSGGPYEQYF	TGTGCCATCAGTGAGTCTAGCGGGGGGCCCTACGAGCAGTACTTC
TRBJ2-5	TRBV15	16	.	.	CATSREGLGTRETQYF	TGTGCCACCAGCAGAGAGGGCCTCGGAACCCGAGAGACCCAGTACTTC
TRBJ1-5	TRBV5-6	14	.	.	CASSPAGGNQPQHF	TGTGCCAGCAGCCCGGCGGGTGGCAATCAGCCCCAGCATTTT
TRBJ2-3	TRBV5-4	15	.	.	CASSLAGGSTDTQYF	TGTGCCAGCAGCTTGGCCGGGGGAAGCACAGATACGCAGTATTTT
TRBJ2-5	TRBV7-9	16	.	.	CASSQPILAERETQYF	TGTGCCAGCAGCCAGCCCATTCTAGCTGAGCGAGAGACCCAGTACTTC
TRBJ1-2	TRBV5-5	14	.	.	CASSLAETTRGYTF	TGTGCCAGCAGCTTAGCCGAAACAACTAGAGGCTACACCTTC
TRBJ2-1	TRBV2	10	.	.	CATVGGGLFF	TGTGCCACCGTTGGGGGGGGCCTGTTCTTC
TRBJ2-7	TRBV6-1	13	.	.	CASSDSGLYEQYF	TGTGCCAGCAGTGACAGCGGTTTATACGAGCAGTACTTC
TRBJ1-5	TRBV19	17	.	once	CASSMSPGRYSNQPQHF	TGTGCCAGTAGTATGTCCCCCGGGAGGTATAGCAATCAGCCCCAGCATTTT
TRBJ2-3	TRBV6-1	13	.	.	CASSGIGTDTQYF	TGTGCCAGCAGTGGGATCGGGACAGATACGCAGTATTTT
TRBJ1-2	TRBV25-1	13	TRBD1	few	CASYAGQGYGYTF	TGTGCCAGCTACGCGGGACAGGGTTATGGCTACACCTTC
TRBJ2-2	TRBV7-9	14	.	.	CASGQGTNTGELFF	TGTGCCAGCGGCCAGGGGACGAACACCGGGGAGCTGTTTTTT
TRBJ2-3	TRBV2	13	TRBD2	.	CASSGPQPVTQYF	TGTGCCAGTAGCGGGCCCCAACCGGTGACGCAGTATTTT
TRBJ1-3	TRBV25-1	15	.	.	CASSEVRATGNTIYF	TGTGCCAGCAGTGAAGTCAGGGCAACTGGAAACACCATATATTTT
TRBJ2-3	TRBV10-1	15	.	.	CASSESLGEADTQYF	TGCGCCAGCAGTGAGTCCCTCGGAGAGGCGGATACGCAGTATTTT
TRBJ2-2	TRBV2	13	.	.	CASSPYRTGELFF	TGTGCCAGCAGTCCGTACAGGACCGGGGAGCTGTTTTTT
TRBJ1-4	TRBV30	12	.	.	CAWSSRGEKLFF	TGTGCCTGGAGTTCCCGGGGAGAAAAACTGTTTTTT
TRBJ1-1	TRBV29-1	14	TRBD1	.	CSVLPGQDKVEAFF	TGCAGCGTTCTACCGGGACAGGATAAAGTTGAAGCTTTCTTT
TRBJ2-3	TRBV19	15	.	.	CASGVQGVDTDTQYF	TGTGCCAGCGGAGTCCAGGGTGTTGACACAGATACGCAGTATTTT
TRBJ2-1	TRBV4-2	15	.	.	CASSQDIGSRREQFF	TGTGCCAGCAGCCAAGATATCGGGTCCCGGAGGGAGCAGTTCTTC
TRBJ2-5	TRBV5-6	16	.	.	CASSLVTNVLQETQYF	TGTGCCAGCAGCTTGGTGACTAACGTGCTCCAAGAGACCCAGTACTTC
TRBJ1-2	TRBV6-5	13	.	once	CASSSTPSYGYTF	TGTGCCAGCAGCTCGACACCGTCCTATGGCTACACCTTC
TRBJ1-5	TRBV7-8	16	TRBD1	.	CASSLGRTGGTQPQHF	TGTGCCAGCAGCTTAGGCCGGACAGGGGGGACTCAGCCCCAGCATTTT